This TCR beta chain is from a study of cytomegalovirus exposure and HLA in healthy donors. General study points: Accurate predictions that matched the HLA-A and HLA-B alleles of most subjects were reportedly made from TCR beta sequences.

J gave up 7 bases and V 7 bases, and 14 bases lay outside the gene matches. Germline V gene sequence: CDR1 LNHDA, CDR2 SQIVND (reference sequence). This CDR3 is 16 amino acids long. PCR was performed using 60 Vbeta and 13 Jbeta primers. Assay used: immunoSEQ multiplex PCR; TCRdb lists only in-frame clones, some missing. In the table there are approximately 95,000 clones, around 80% of which are singletons. Concerning this clone itself: Its antigen is as yet unknown.

This rearrangement joins TRBV19 to TRBJ1-5, with 9 bases matching TRBD1. Sequences were obtained from PBMCs. The TCR comes from a man between 18 and 35 years old in good health and CMV-seropositive. The CDR3 coding sequence is TGTGCCAGTAAGCGCCGGACAGGGGATGGGGGCCAGCCCCAGCATTTT. Its protein product is CASKRRTGDGGQPQHF.